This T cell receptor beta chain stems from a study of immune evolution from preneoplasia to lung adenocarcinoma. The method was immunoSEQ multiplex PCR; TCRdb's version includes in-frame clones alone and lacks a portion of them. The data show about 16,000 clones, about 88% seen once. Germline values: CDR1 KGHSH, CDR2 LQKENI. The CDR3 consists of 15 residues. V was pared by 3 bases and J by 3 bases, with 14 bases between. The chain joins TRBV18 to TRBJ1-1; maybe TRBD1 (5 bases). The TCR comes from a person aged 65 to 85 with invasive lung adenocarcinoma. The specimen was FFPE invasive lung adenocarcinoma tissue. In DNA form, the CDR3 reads TGTGCCAGCTCACCGGCAGGGACCCTGTACACTGAAGCTTTCTTT. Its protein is CASSPAGTLYTEAFF.